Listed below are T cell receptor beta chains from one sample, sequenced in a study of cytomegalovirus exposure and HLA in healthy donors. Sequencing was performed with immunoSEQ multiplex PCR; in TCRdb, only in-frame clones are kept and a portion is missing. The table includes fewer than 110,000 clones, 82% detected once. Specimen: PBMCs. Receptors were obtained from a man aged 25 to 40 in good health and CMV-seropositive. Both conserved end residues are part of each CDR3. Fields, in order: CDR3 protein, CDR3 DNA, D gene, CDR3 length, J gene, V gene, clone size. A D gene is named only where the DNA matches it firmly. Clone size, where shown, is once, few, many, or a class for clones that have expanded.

cdr3_aa: CASSETSGVDEQYF
cdr3_nt: TGTGCCAGCAGCGAGACTAGCGGGGTTGACGAGCAGTACTTC
d_call: NA
cdr3_length: 14
j_call: TRBJ2-7
v_call: TRBV21-1
clone_size: NA

cdr3_aa: CASSQDLFGGADYEQYF
cdr3_nt: TGTGCCAGCAGCCAAGATTTGTTTGGGGGGGCCGACTACGAGCAGTACTTC
d_call: NA
cdr3_length: 17
j_call: TRBJ2-7
v_call: TRBV14
clone_size: NA

cdr3_aa: CASSQARLGDEKLFF
cdr3_nt: TGTGCCAGCAGCCAGGCCCGATTAGGGGATGAAAAACTGTTTTTT
d_call: NA
cdr3_length: 15
j_call: TRBJ1-4
v_call: TRBV14
clone_size: NA

cdr3_aa: CASSEGRSTDTQYF
cdr3_nt: TGTGCCAGCAGTGAGGGCCGCAGCACAGATACGCAGTATTTT
d_call: NA
cdr3_length: 14
j_call: TRBJ2-3
v_call: TRBV2
clone_size: NA

cdr3_aa: CASSSPQQGHLMNTEAFF
cdr3_nt: TGTGCCAGCAGCTCACCGCAACAGGGGCATTTGATGAACACTGAAGCTTTCTTT
d_call: TRBD1
cdr3_length: 18
j_call: TRBJ1-1
v_call: TRBV7-9
clone_size: once

cdr3_aa: CASSLEQSFATNEKLFF
cdr3_nt: TGCGCCAGCAGCTTGGAACAGAGTTTTGCAACTAATGAAAAACTGTTTTTT
d_call: NA
cdr3_length: 17
j_call: TRBJ1-4
v_call: TRBV5-1
clone_size: few

cdr3_aa: CASRPQRSSYNEQFF
cdr3_nt: TGTGCCAGCAGACCGCAGCGGAGCTCCTACAATGAGCAGTTCTTC
d_call: NA
cdr3_length: 15
j_call: TRBJ2-1
v_call: TRBV7-2
clone_size: NA

cdr3_aa: CASSALNEKLFF
cdr3_nt: TGTGCCAGCAGCGCCCTTAATGAAAAACTGTTTTTT
d_call: NA
cdr3_length: 12
j_call: TRBJ1-4
v_call: TRBV9
clone_size: once

cdr3_aa: CSAMGSFNYGYTF
cdr3_nt: TGCAGCGCCATGGGCAGTTTTAACTATGGCTACACCTTC
d_call: NA
cdr3_length: 13
j_call: TRBJ1-2
v_call: TRBV29-1
clone_size: NA

cdr3_aa: CASSPNGGWDQPQHF
cdr3_nt: TGTGCCAGCAGTCCAAATGGGGGCTGGGATCAGCCCCAGCATTTT
d_call: NA
cdr3_length: 15
j_call: TRBJ1-5
v_call: TRBV6-5
clone_size: NA

cdr3_aa: CASSWGHTRNTEAFF
cdr3_nt: TGCGCCAGCAGCTGGGGCCACACAAGGAACACTGAAGCTTTCTTT
d_call: NA
cdr3_length: 15
j_call: TRBJ1-1
v_call: TRBV5-1
clone_size: NA

cdr3_aa: CASSLPGTGPREEQFF
cdr3_nt: TGTGCCAGCAGCCTGCCCGGGACAGGGCCCCGGGAGGAGCAGTTCTTC
d_call: TRBD1
cdr3_length: 16
j_call: TRBJ2-1
v_call: TRBV11-2
clone_size: NA

cdr3_aa: CASSLDARGWDEQYF
cdr3_nt: TGTGCCAGCAGCTTAGACGCCAGGGGCTGGGACGAGCAGTACTTC
d_call: NA
cdr3_length: 15
j_call: TRBJ2-7
v_call: TRBV11-2
clone_size: NA

cdr3_aa: CASSLVFQGRFTDTQYF
cdr3_nt: TGTGCCAGCAGCTTAGTCTTCCAGGGTAGATTTACAGATACGCAGTATTTT
d_call: NA
cdr3_length: 17
j_call: TRBJ2-3
v_call: TRBV7-9
clone_size: NA

cdr3_aa: CASSQDRASGGETQYF
cdr3_nt: TGTGCCAGCAGCCAAGATAGAGCTAGCGGGGGGGAGACCCAGTACTTC
d_call: TRBD2
cdr3_length: 16
j_call: TRBJ2-5
v_call: TRBV4-2
clone_size: NA

cdr3_aa: CATIGPGENTEAFF
cdr3_nt: TGTGCCACCATTGGTCCCGGGGAGAACACTGAAGCTTTCTTT
d_call: NA
cdr3_length: 14
j_call: TRBJ1-1
v_call: TRBV15
clone_size: NA

cdr3_aa: CASSPLPSGGQQETQYF
cdr3_nt: TGCGCCAGCAGCCCTCTCCCTAGCGGGGGACAACAAGAGACCCAGTACTTC
d_call: TRBD2
cdr3_length: 17
j_call: TRBJ2-5
v_call: TRBV5-1
clone_size: NA

cdr3_aa: CASSLLRSNQPQHF
cdr3_nt: TGTGCCAGCAGCTTGTTGAGGAGCAATCAGCCCCAGCATTTT
d_call: NA
cdr3_length: 14
j_call: TRBJ1-5
v_call: TRBV5-5
clone_size: NA

cdr3_aa: CASSIYNTDTQYF
cdr3_nt: TGTGCCAGTAGTATATACAACACAGATACGCAGTATTTT
d_call: NA
cdr3_length: 13
j_call: TRBJ2-3
v_call: TRBV19
clone_size: NA

cdr3_aa: CASSLGGEETQYF
cdr3_nt: TGTGCCAGCAGCTTGGGGGGCGAAGAGACCCAGTACTTC
d_call: NA
cdr3_length: 13
j_call: TRBJ2-5
v_call: TRBV5-4
clone_size: NA

cdr3_aa: CSSSAPSGGAREKLFF
cdr3_nt: TGTTCCAGCAGCGCACCTTCAGGGGGAGCTCGGGAAAAACTGTTTTTT
d_call: TRBD1
cdr3_length: 16
j_call: TRBJ1-4
v_call: TRBV7-9
clone_size: NA

cdr3_aa: CAWSGGGASGDTQYF
cdr3_nt: TGTGCCTGGAGTGGCGGGGGGGCTTCAGGAGATACGCAGTATTTT
d_call: TRBD2
cdr3_length: 15
j_call: TRBJ2-3
v_call: TRBV30
clone_size: few

cdr3_aa: CASSSGQGLNTEAFF
cdr3_nt: TGTGCCAGCAGCTCCGGACAGGGGTTGAACACTGAAGCTTTCTTT
d_call: TRBD1
cdr3_length: 15
j_call: TRBJ1-1
v_call: TRBV5-4
clone_size: once

cdr3_aa: CASSGGGRGYEQYF
cdr3_nt: TGTGCCAGCAGTGGAGGAGGGAGGGGCTACGAGCAGTACTTC
d_call: TRBD2
cdr3_length: 14
j_call: TRBJ2-7
v_call: TRBV28
clone_size: NA

cdr3_aa: CASSQEGAPRNSNQPQHF
cdr3_nt: TGTGCCAGCAGCCAAGAAGGGGCGCCTCGAAATAGCAATCAGCCCCAGCATTTT
d_call: NA
cdr3_length: 18
j_call: TRBJ1-5
v_call: TRBV4-2
clone_size: NA

cdr3_aa: CASSFGGPFGSEQFF
cdr3_nt: TGTGCCAGCAGCTTCGGGGGGCCGTTTGGCTCGGAGCAGTTCTTC
d_call: NA
cdr3_length: 15
j_call: TRBJ2-1
v_call: TRBV7-8
clone_size: NA

cdr3_aa: CASSTLWGDRETQYF
cdr3_nt: TGTGCCAGCAGTACCCTATGGGGGGATAGGGAGACCCAGTACTTC
d_call: NA
cdr3_length: 15
j_call: TRBJ2-5
v_call: TRBV6-5
clone_size: few

cdr3_aa: CAWSLGTGSHQPQHF
cdr3_nt: TGTGCCTGGAGTCTCGGGACAGGGTCCCATCAGCCCCAGCATTTT
d_call: TRBD1
cdr3_length: 15
j_call: TRBJ1-5
v_call: TRBV30
clone_size: NA

cdr3_aa: CASSPPQPKGNTIYF
cdr3_nt: TGTGCCAGCTCACCACCACAGCCCAAGGGAAACACCATATATTTT
d_call: NA
cdr3_length: 15
j_call: TRBJ1-3
v_call: TRBV18
clone_size: NA

cdr3_aa: CASSSGLANTGELFF
cdr3_nt: TGTGCCAGCAGCTCGGGACTAGCAAACACCGGGGAGCTGTTTTTT
d_call: TRBD2
cdr3_length: 15
j_call: TRBJ2-2
v_call: TRBV7-9
clone_size: NA

cdr3_aa: CASSRRGDSYTF
cdr3_nt: TGTGCCAGCAGCCGGCGGGGGGATAGCTACACCTTC
d_call: NA
cdr3_length: 12
j_call: TRBJ1-2
v_call: TRBV7-9
clone_size: NA

cdr3_aa: CASSLGGAQSKNIQYF
cdr3_nt: TGTGCCAGCAGCTTGGGCGGGGCACAATCCAAAAACATTCAGTACTTC
d_call: NA
cdr3_length: 16
j_call: TRBJ2-4
v_call: TRBV5-4
clone_size: NA

cdr3_aa: CASSMQGAYNEQFF
cdr3_nt: TGTGCCAGTAGTATGCAGGGGGCCTACAATGAGCAGTTCTTC
d_call: TRBD1
cdr3_length: 14
j_call: TRBJ2-1
v_call: TRBV19
clone_size: NA

cdr3_aa: CASSQEWTGELFF
cdr3_nt: TGTGCCAGCAGCCAGGAATGGACCGGGGAGCTGTTTTTT
d_call: NA
cdr3_length: 13
j_call: TRBJ2-2
v_call: TRBV5-4
clone_size: NA

cdr3_aa: CASRPGTLQPQHF
cdr3_nt: TGTGCCAGCCGGCCCGGGACACTCCAGCCCCAGCATTTT
d_call: NA
cdr3_length: 13
j_call: TRBJ1-5
v_call: TRBV18
clone_size: NA

cdr3_aa: CASSDWGVAGANEQFF
cdr3_nt: TGTGCCAGCAGTGACTGGGGGGTCGCCGGGGCGAATGAGCAGTTCTTC
d_call: NA
cdr3_length: 16
j_call: TRBJ2-1
v_call: TRBV6-4
clone_size: NA

cdr3_aa: CASSLEWGPNTGELFF
cdr3_nt: TGCGCCAGCAGCTTGGAGTGGGGCCCGAACACCGGGGAGCTGTTTTTT
d_call: NA
cdr3_length: 16
j_call: TRBJ2-2
v_call: TRBV5-1
clone_size: NA

cdr3_aa: CASTAASGGYTF
cdr3_nt: TGTGCCAGCACAGCAGCCTCGGGTGGCTACACCTTC
d_call: NA
cdr3_length: 12
j_call: TRBJ1-2
v_call: TRBV2
clone_size: NA

cdr3_aa: CASSESSAGGEPQHF
cdr3_nt: TGTGCCAGCAGTGAAAGCTCGGCAGGGGGCGAGCCCCAGCATTTT
d_call: TRBD1
cdr3_length: 15
j_call: TRBJ1-5
v_call: TRBV6-1
clone_size: NA

cdr3_aa: CASSEVRASNQPQHF
cdr3_nt: TGTGCCAGCAGTGAAGTGCGGGCCAGCAATCAGCCCCAGCATTTT
d_call: NA
cdr3_length: 15
j_call: TRBJ1-5
v_call: TRBV2
clone_size: once

cdr3_aa: CASSGSDYSTYEQYF
cdr3_nt: TGTGCCAGCAGTGGGTCGGACTACTCCACCTACGAGCAGTACTTC
d_call: NA
cdr3_length: 15
j_call: TRBJ2-7
v_call: TRBV28
clone_size: NA

cdr3_aa: CASSLGTTPYRVYGYTF
cdr3_nt: TGTGCCAGCAGCCTAGGGACAACGCCATACCGGGTCTATGGCTACACCTTC
d_call: NA
cdr3_length: 17
j_call: TRBJ1-2
v_call: TRBV9
clone_size: NA

cdr3_aa: CASSELPGGYTEAFF
cdr3_nt: TGTGCCAGCAGTGAACTTCCAGGGGGATACACTGAAGCTTTCTTT
d_call: TRBD1
cdr3_length: 15
j_call: TRBJ1-1
v_call: TRBV2
clone_size: NA

cdr3_aa: CAIKGGETNTGELFF
cdr3_nt: TGTGCCATCAAGGGCGGGGAGACGAACACCGGGGAGCTGTTTTTT
d_call: NA
cdr3_length: 15
j_call: TRBJ2-2
v_call: TRBV10-3
clone_size: NA

cdr3_aa: CASSPQETGREKLFF
cdr3_nt: TGTGCCAGCTCACCACAGGAGACAGGGAGGGAAAAACTGTTTTTT
d_call: TRBD1
cdr3_length: 15
j_call: TRBJ1-4
v_call: TRBV18
clone_size: NA

cdr3_aa: CASSYRGIDYEQYF
cdr3_nt: TGTGCCAGCAGTTACAGGGGGATCGACTACGAGCAGTACTTC
d_call: NA
cdr3_length: 14
j_call: TRBJ2-7
v_call: TRBV6-6
clone_size: NA

cdr3_aa: CASTGPVGAKNIQYF
cdr3_nt: TGTGCCAGTACTGGGCCGGTAGGAGCCAAAAACATTCAGTACTTC
d_call: NA
cdr3_length: 15
j_call: TRBJ2-4
v_call: TRBV19
clone_size: NA

cdr3_aa: CASSFYPPGLAPYEQYF
cdr3_nt: TGCGCCAGCAGCTTCTACCCCCCCGGACTAGCTCCCTACGAGCAGTACTTC
d_call: TRBD2
cdr3_length: 17
j_call: TRBJ2-7
v_call: TRBV5-1
clone_size: NA

cdr3_aa: CASSLTGSSYTQYF
cdr3_nt: TGTGCCAGCAGCTTAACGGGGTCCAGTTATACGCAGTATTTT
d_call: NA
cdr3_length: 14
j_call: TRBJ2-3
v_call: TRBV7-9
clone_size: NA

cdr3_aa: CASSLAAGTDGYTF
cdr3_nt: TGCGCCAGCAGCTTGGCTGCGGGGACGGATGGCTACACCTTC
d_call: NA
cdr3_length: 14
j_call: TRBJ1-2
v_call: TRBV5-1
clone_size: NA

cdr3_aa: CASSYSSGGGYGYTF
cdr3_nt: TGTGCCAGCAGTTACTCCTCAGGGGGAGGCTATGGCTACACCTTC
d_call: TRBD1
cdr3_length: 15
j_call: TRBJ1-2
v_call: TRBV6-5
clone_size: NA

cdr3_aa: CASRGVPLDTQYF
cdr3_nt: TGCGCCAGCCGGGGAGTACCATTAGATACGCAGTATTTT
d_call: NA
cdr3_length: 13
j_call: TRBJ2-3
v_call: TRBV23-1
clone_size: NA

cdr3_aa: CASSIGEGWNTEAFF
cdr3_nt: TGTGCCAGTAGTATAGGAGAGGGTTGGAACACTGAAGCTTTCTTT
d_call: NA
cdr3_length: 15
j_call: TRBJ1-1
v_call: TRBV19
clone_size: NA

cdr3_aa: CATSVSGSGELFF
cdr3_nt: TGTGCCACCAGCGTCTCAGGGTCCGGGGAGCTGTTTTTT
d_call: NA
cdr3_length: 13
j_call: TRBJ2-2
v_call: TRBV15
clone_size: NA

cdr3_aa: CASSEQGHGSPLHF
cdr3_nt: TGTGCCAGCAGTGAGCAGGGGCATGGTTCACCCCTCCACTTT
d_call: NA
cdr3_length: 14
j_call: TRBJ1-6
v_call: TRBV2
clone_size: NA